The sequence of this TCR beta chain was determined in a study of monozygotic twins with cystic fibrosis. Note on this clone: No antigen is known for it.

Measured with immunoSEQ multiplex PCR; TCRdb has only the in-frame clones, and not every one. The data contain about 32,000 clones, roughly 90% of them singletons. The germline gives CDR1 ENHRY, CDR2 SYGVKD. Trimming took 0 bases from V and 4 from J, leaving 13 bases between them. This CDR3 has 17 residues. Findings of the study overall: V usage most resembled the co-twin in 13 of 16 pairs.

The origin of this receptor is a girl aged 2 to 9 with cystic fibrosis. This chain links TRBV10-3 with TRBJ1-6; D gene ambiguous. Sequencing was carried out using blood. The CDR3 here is CAISESGYGLYNSPLHF. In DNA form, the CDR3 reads TGTGCCATCAGTGAGTCGGGATACGGACTATATAATTCACCCCTCCACTTT.